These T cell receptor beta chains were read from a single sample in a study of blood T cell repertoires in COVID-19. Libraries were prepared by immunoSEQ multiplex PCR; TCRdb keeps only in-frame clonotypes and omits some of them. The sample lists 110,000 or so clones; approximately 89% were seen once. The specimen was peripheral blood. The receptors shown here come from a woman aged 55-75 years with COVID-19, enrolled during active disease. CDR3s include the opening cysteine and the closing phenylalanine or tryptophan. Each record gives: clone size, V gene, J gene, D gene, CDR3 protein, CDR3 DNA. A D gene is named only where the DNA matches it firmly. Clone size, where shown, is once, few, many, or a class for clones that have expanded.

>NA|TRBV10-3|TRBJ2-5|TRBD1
CAISARQGAGETQYF
TGTGCCATCAGTGCTCGCCAGGGGGCTGGGGAGACCCAGTACTTC
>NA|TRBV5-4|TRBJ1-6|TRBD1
CASSLIQGNRSPLHF
TGTGCCAGCAGCCTAATACAGGGGAATCGGTCACCCCTCCACTTT
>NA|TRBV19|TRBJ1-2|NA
CASSIQAGWANYGYTF
TGTGCCAGTAGTATCCAAGCAGGGTGGGCTAACTATGGCTACACCTTC
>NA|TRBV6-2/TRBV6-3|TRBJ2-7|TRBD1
CASSTPRRGPSYEQYF
TGTGCCAGCAGTACCCCAAGAAGGGGGCCCTCCTACGAGCAGTACTTC
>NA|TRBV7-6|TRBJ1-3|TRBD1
CASSRDRVPNTIYF
TGTGCCAGCAGCCGGGACAGGGTACCGAACACCATATATTTT
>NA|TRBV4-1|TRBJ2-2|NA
CASSPSTNTGELFF
TGCGCCAGCAGCCCGTCCACTAACACCGGGGAGCTGTTTTTT
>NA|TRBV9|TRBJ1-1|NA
CASSVGGRNTEAFF
TGTGCCAGCAGCGTCGGAGGACGGAACACTGAAGCTTTCTTT
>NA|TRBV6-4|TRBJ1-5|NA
CASSDAGRNQPQHF
TGTGCCAGCAGTGACGCAGGGCGTAATCAGCCCCAGCATTTT
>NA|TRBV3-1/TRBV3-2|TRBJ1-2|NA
CAGSHAPQGGFGYTF
TGTGCCGGCAGCCATGCCCCCCAAGGAGGGTTTGGCTACACCTTC
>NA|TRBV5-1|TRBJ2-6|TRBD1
CASSRASGTGYSGANVLTF
TGCGCCAGCAGCAGAGCTTCCGGGACAGGTTACTCTGGGGCCAACGTCCTGACTTTC
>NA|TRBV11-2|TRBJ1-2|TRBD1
CASVPLTGGFGDGYTF
TGTGCCAGCGTACCCCTGACAGGGGGCTTTGGGGATGGCTACACCTTC
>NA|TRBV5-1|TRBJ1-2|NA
CASSLEGYPGNYGYTF
TGCGCCAGCAGCTTGGAGGGATACCCGGGAAACTATGGCTACACCTTC
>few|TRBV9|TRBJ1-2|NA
CASSVTGMDYGYTF
TGTGCCAGCAGCGTAACAGGGATGGACTATGGCTACACCTTC
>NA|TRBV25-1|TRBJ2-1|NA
CASSVTYNEQFF
TGTGCCAGCAGCGTCACTTACAATGAGCAGTTCTTC
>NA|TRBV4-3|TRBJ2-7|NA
CASSQNRMNYEQYF
TGCGCCAGCAGCCAAAACAGGATGAACTACGAGCAGTACTTC
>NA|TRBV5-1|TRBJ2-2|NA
CASSRLGELPTGELFF
TGCGCCAGCAGCCGCCTGGGAGAACTTCCCACCGGGGAGCTGTTTTTT
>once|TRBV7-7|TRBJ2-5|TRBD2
CASSFGGSGTISAETQYF
TGTGCTAGCAGCTTCGGTGGGTCCGGGACTATATCTGCGGAGACCCAGTACTTC
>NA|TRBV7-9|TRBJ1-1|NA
CASSLSEGRYTEAFF
TGTGCCAGCAGCTTAAGCGAGGGGAGGTACACTGAAGCTTTCTTT
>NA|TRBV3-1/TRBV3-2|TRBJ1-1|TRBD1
CASSRDRPFTEAFF
TGTGCCAGCAGCCGGGACAGACCTTTCACTGAAGCTTTCTTT
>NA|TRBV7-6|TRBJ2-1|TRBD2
CASSLGTLAGYNEQFF
TGTGCCAGCAGCTTAGGGACACTAGCGGGGTACAATGAGCAGTTCTTC
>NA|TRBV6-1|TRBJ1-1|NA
CASSEGLQNTEAFF
TGTGCCAGCAGTGAAGGACTTCAGAACACTGAAGCTTTCTTT
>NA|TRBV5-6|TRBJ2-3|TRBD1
CASSFYQGAGDTQYF
TGTGCCAGCAGCTTTTACCAGGGGGCAGGAGATACGCAGTATTTT
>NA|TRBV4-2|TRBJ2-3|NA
CASSLQVATDTQYF
TGTGCCAGCAGCCTCCAGGTTGCAACAGATACGCAGTATTTT
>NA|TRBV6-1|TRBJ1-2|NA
CASSEVPGAVEGYTF
TGTGCCAGCAGTGAAGTTCCAGGGGCTGTTGAGGGCTACACCTTC
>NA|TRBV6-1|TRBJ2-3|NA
CASSEEGTTDTQYF
TGTGCCAGCAGTGAAGAAGGGACAACAGATACGCAGTATTTT
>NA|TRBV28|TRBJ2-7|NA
CASSYSPSTASYEQYF
TGTGCCAGCAGTTACTCCCCCTCGACAGCCTCCTACGAGCAGTACTTC
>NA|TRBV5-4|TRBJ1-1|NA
CASSLDGGTAFF
TGTGCCAGCAGCTTGGATGGGGGCACGGCTTTCTTT
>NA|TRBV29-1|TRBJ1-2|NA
CSARDNNYGYTF
TGCAGCGCCCGGGACAATAACTATGGCTACACCTTC
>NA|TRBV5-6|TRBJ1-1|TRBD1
CASRDRGRTEAFF
TGTGCCAGCAGGGACAGGGGGCGGACTGAAGCTTTCTTT
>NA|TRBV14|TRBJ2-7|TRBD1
CASSPYTGGSYEQYF
TGTGCCAGCAGCCCCTATACAGGGGGCTCCTACGAGCAGTACTTC
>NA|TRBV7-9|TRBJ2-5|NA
CASTRQSQETQYF
TGTGCCAGCACCCGACAGTCTCAAGAGACCCAGTACTTC
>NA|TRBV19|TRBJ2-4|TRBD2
CASRTTSGGVKNIQYF
TGTGCCAGTAGGACGACTAGCGGGGGGGTCAAAAACATTCAGTACTTC
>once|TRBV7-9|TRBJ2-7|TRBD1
CASSASGTGGYEQYF
TGTGCCAGCAGCGCGTCCGGGACAGGGGGCTACGAGCAGTACTTC
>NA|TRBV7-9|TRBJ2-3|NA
CASSTQGGVSTDTQYF
TGTGCCAGCAGCACGCAGGGCGGGGTTAGCACAGATACGCAGTATTTT
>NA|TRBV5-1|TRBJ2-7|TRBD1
CASSLGTGTYEQYF
TGCGCCAGCAGCTTGGGGACAGGAACCTACGAGCAGTACTTC